This is a list of T cell receptor beta chains from one sample in a study of Ad26.COV2.S vaccination and SARS-CoV-2 variants. Data came from immunoSEQ multiplex PCR; TCRdb stores just in-frame clones and leaves some out. The sample yields over 400,000 clones, roughly 89% seen once. The sequences come from peripheral blood, collected in a trial of Ad26.COV2.S vaccine versus placebo. The origin of the receptors is a person between 18 and 59 years old who received the Ad26.COV2.S COVID-19 vaccine or a placebo. Each CDR3 is given with its conserved first and last residue. A D gene is named only where the DNA matches it firmly. Size is omitted from some rows. Given values are once, few, many or a class for expanded clones.

d_gene	abundance	v_gene	j_gene	CDR3nt	CDR3aa
.	few	TRBV4-3	TRBJ1-2	TGCGCCAGCAGCTTCTGGGACCGCCTATACTATGGCTACACCTTC	CASSFWDRLYYGYTF
.	.	TRBV11-2	TRBJ2-2	TGTGCCAGCAGCTTAACTCTGGGTGCCGGGGAGCTGTTTTTT	CASSLTLGAGELFF
.	.	TRBV5-6	TRBJ2-7	TGTGCCAGCAGCTTGTGGGCGGTGTTCTACGAGCAGTACTTC	CASSLWAVFYEQYF
.	.	TRBV5-1	TRBJ2-2	TGCGCCAGCAGCATTATGTCGGGGTCCGGGGAGCTGTTTTTT	CASSIMSGSGELFF
.	.	TRBV2	TRBJ2-2	TGTGCCAGCAGGTCATTCGTCAACACCGGGGAGCTGTTTTTT	CASRSFVNTGELFF
.	.	TRBV19	TRBJ2-4	TGTGCCAGTAGTATAAAGGACATTCAGTACTTC	CASSIKDIQYF
.	.	TRBV10-3	TRBJ1-6	TGTGCCATCGGGGGGTCGGGGGCCGGTTCACCCCTCCACTTT	CAIGGSGAGSPLHF
.	.	TRBV6-5	TRBJ2-2	TGTGCCAGCAGTTACTTGGGGGGGCGAACCGGGGAGCTGTTTTTT	CASSYLGGRTGELFF
.	.	TRBV5-1	TRBJ2-2	TGCGCCAGCAGCCCCACGACAGCGACCAACACCGGGGAGCTGTTTTTT	CASSPTTATNTGELFF
TRBD2	.	TRBV28	TRBJ2-3	TGTGCCAGCAGTTTCCCTCCGGGGGGGCTGGGAGATACGCAGTATTTT	CASSFPPGGLGDTQYF
.	.	TRBV4-3	TRBJ2-5	TGCGCCAGCAGCCCCGGAAGGCGGGGCGCAGAGGAGACCCAGTACTTC	CASSPGRRGAEETQYF
TRBD1	.	TRBV24-1	TRBJ2-1	TGTGCCACCAGTGATGGGGACAGGGGGCTCTACAATGAGCAGTTCTTC	CATSDGDRGLYNEQFF
TRBD2	.	TRBV7-7	TRBJ2-5	TGTGCTAGCAGCTTTGGGACTAGCTTCCAAGAGACCCAGTACTTC	CASSFGTSFQETQYF
.	few	TRBV6-2/TRBV6-3	TRBJ2-5	TGTGCCAGCAGCGCCCTAAAGGGAGAGACCCAGTACTTC	CASSALKGETQYF
.	.	TRBV11-2	TRBJ1-5	TGTGCCAGCAGCTTGGGGGGGCAGCCCCAGCATTTT	CASSLGGQPQHF
.	once	TRBV29-1	TRBJ1-6	TGCAGCGTTGCTTGGGGGGGTGGTTCACCCCTCCACTTT	CSVAWGGGSPLHF
.	.	TRBV5-6	TRBJ2-5	TGTGCCAGCAGCTTACCTCCCGGGATAGTAGAGACCCAGTACTTC	CASSLPPGIVETQYF
.	.	TRBV5-1	TRBJ2-3	TGCGCCAGCGGGGATACACCCGCAGATACGCAGTATTTT	CASGDTPADTQYF
.	.	TRBV18	TRBJ1-2	TGTGCCAGCTCACAACAGGGTATGGATGGCTACACCTTC	CASSQQGMDGYTF
.	.	TRBV28	TRBJ1-1	TGTGCCAGCAGGGAAGCCGGGACACTGAACACTGAAGCTTTCTTT	CASREAGTLNTEAFF
TRBD1	once	TRBV5-1	TRBJ1-6	TGCGCCAGCAGCCAGGACAGGGAACATTCACCCCTCCACTTT	CASSQDREHSPLHF
.	.	TRBV27	TRBJ2-7	TGTGCCAGCAGTTTAGGGCTGGGGGACGAGCAGTACTTC	CASSLGLGDEQYF
.	.	TRBV7-8	TRBJ2-3	TGTGCCAGCAGCTTTATGTCAGATACGCAGTATTTT	CASSFMSDTQYF
.	.	TRBV11-2	TRBJ2-1	TGTGCCAGCACCCAGTTCAATGAGCAGTTCTTC	CASTQFNEQFF
.	.	TRBV28	TRBJ1-2	TGTGCCAGCAGTCCCCCCTCAGGGGAGGCTAACTATGGCTACACCTTC	CASSPPSGEANYGYTF
.	.	TRBV28	TRBJ1-4	TGTGCCAGCAGTCTCCAGTCACGGGAAAAACTGTTTTTT	CASSLQSREKLFF
TRBD2	once	TRBV5-1	TRBJ2-2	TGCGCCAGCAGCGCCGAAGCGAGCGGGAGTGCCGGGGAGCTGTTTTTT	CASSAEASGSAGELFF
TRBD2	.	TRBV5-1	TRBJ2-1	TGCGCCAGCAGTAAAGCCACCGGGACTAGAGCAAATGAGCAGTTCTTC	CASSKATGTRANEQFF
TRBD2	.	TRBV28	TRBJ2-3	TGTGCCAGCAGTCACACTCTAGCGGGGGGGCCAACTCGAGCAGCAGATACGCAGTATTTT	CASSHTLAGGPTRAADTQYF
.	.	TRBV18	TRBJ1-6	TGTGCCAGCTCCGCCGGGAACAATTCACCCCTCCACTTT	CASSAGNNSPLHF
.	.	TRBV9	TRBJ1-2	TGTGCCAGCAGCGTAGGGAGGGACTTCGGGAGGGGGAACTATGGCTACACCTTC	CASSVGRDFGRGNYGYTF
TRBD1	.	TRBV7-2	TRBJ1-6	TGTGCCAGCAGCGCGACGACAGGGATCTCCTATAATTCACCCCTCCACTTT	CASSATTGISYNSPLHF
TRBD2	.	TRBV29-1	TRBJ2-4	TGCAGCGTTCGGAAAGGCGGGAGGCCTGGGAACATTCAGTACTTC	CSVRKGGRPGNIQYF
.	.	TRBV9	TRBJ2-7	TGTGCCAGCAGCGTAGCTTCAGGGGGGCCTTCCTACGAGCAGTACTTC	CASSVASGGPSYEQYF
.	.	TRBV6-5	TRBJ2-1	TGTGCCAGCAGTCTGAACGCCCGTGAGCAGTTCTTC	CASSLNAREQFF
.	.	TRBV11-3	TRBJ2-5	TGTGCCAGCAGCGGTGGGGAGACCCAGTACTTC	CASSGGETQYF
.	.	TRBV4-3	TRBJ1-3	TGCGCCAGCAGCCAAGATGCAGTGACCTCTGGAAACACCATATATTTT	CASSQDAVTSGNTIYF